Here is one T cell receptor (beta chain) with its context. Its target is not known. These data belong to a study of cytomegalovirus exposure and HLA in healthy donors. Study-wide findings and caveats: Differences between HLA loci emerged in a later analysis of TCR association rates, with DRB1 most and HLA-C fewest. It was only CMV serostatus that was available as immune exposure information.

This CDR3 spans 17 amino acids. Trimming stripped 1 base from V and 4 bases from J, with 19 bases between. Germline V lookup: CDR1 SGHDT, CDR2 YYEEEE. Both 60 Vbeta primers and 13 Jbeta primers went into the PCR. As processed by the authors: Roughly 11 million shared chains were among approximately 87 million unique TCR beta chains counted in a later analysis. Produced via immunoSEQ multiplex PCR; TCRdb's table is partial and in-frame only. The V and J calls and clone size come from that table; D and trimming were worked out from the DNA. The top ten clones hold 10% to 13% of a sample with a few hundred thousand clones, around 81% of them seen once.

The TCR comes from a woman between 50 and 59 years old in good health and CMV-seropositive. V usage is TRBV5-6 and J usage is TRBJ2-3, with D tentatively TRBD1 (6 bases). What was sequenced was PBMCs. For the CDR3, the DNA is TGTGCCAGCAGCTTGTTTGCGCTGGGGGCGAGAGCAGATACGCAGTATTTT. Translated: CASSLFALGARADTQYF.